This entry concerns a single T cell receptor beta chain. Its antigen is unknown. The V and J ends lost 3 bases and 0 bases respectively, with 18 bases between them. Per the germline V gene, CDR1 is LGHDT and CDR2 is YNNKEL (reference sequence). CDR3 length: 19 amino acids. This entry comes from a study of T cells after yellow fever vaccination. Study-wide results and caveats: Booster samples showed a return of most primary-vaccination clones (under 98% CD4, 88% CD8).

Template switching by 5'RACE produced TCR cDNA, adding a universal primer site and UMIs. MiXCR, applied by TCRdb to the 5' RACE reads, yields one record per CDR3 protein. The table shows 300,000 to 350,000 distinct CDR3 sequences, with 4% occurring only once. This clonotype was sampled from a man younger than 35 who received the YFV17D yellow fever vaccine. Here the sequenced sample was PBMCs, taken 5 days after the yellow fever booster vaccination. The J gene is TRBJ1-6, the V gene TRBV3-1; TRBD1 might be the D (5 bases). The CDR3 sequence: CASSHRHGKGSSYNSPLHF. The CDR3 DNA is TGTGCCAGCAGCCATCGACACGGGAAGGGGAGCTCCTATAATTCACCCCTCCACTTT.